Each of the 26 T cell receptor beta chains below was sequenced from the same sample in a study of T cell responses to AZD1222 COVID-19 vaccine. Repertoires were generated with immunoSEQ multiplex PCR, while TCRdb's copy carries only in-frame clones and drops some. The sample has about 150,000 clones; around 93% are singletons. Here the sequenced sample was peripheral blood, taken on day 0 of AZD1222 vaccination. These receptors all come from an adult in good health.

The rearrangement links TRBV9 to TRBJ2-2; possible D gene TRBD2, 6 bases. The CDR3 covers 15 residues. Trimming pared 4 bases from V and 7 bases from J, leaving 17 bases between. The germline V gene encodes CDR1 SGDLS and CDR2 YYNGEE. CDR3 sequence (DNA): TGTGCCAGCAGCACTGCTAGCGTCGGCGGCGGGGAGCTGTTTTTT. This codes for CASSTASVGGGELFF.

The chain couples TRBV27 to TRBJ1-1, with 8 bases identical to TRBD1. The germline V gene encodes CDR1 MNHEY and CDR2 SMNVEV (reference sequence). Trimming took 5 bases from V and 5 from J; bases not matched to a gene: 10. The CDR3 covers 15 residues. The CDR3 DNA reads TGTGCCAGCAGTCTAGACAGGGGCCTAGGGACTGAAGCTTTCTTT. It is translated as CASSLDRGLGTEAFF.

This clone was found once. The CDR3 reads CASSTGTGSPRFEVYNEQFF. CDR3 coding DNA: TGTGCCAGCAGCACCGGGACAGGGTCTCCCAGATTTGAGGTTTACAATGAGCAGTTCTTC. This chain links TRBV9 with TRBJ2-1; 9 positions match TRBD1. CDR1 is SGDLS and CDR2 is YYNGEE in the germline V gene. This CDR3 spans 20 amino acids. The J segment lost 4 bases and the V segment lost 4 bases, leaving 21 bases of the junction unmatched.

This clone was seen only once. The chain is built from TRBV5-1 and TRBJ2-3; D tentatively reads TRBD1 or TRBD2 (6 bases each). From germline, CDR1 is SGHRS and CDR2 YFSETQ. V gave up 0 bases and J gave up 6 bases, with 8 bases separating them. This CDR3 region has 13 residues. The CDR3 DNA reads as TGCGCCAGCAGCTTGGGGGGGGCGGATACGCAGTATTTT. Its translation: CASSLGGADTQYF.

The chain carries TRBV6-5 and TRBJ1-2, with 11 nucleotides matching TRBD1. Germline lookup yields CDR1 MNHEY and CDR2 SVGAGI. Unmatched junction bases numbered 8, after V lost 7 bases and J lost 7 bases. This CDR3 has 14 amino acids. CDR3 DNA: TGTGCCAGCACCAGAGGACAGGGGGCTGGTGGCTACACCTTC. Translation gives CASTRGQGAGGYTF.

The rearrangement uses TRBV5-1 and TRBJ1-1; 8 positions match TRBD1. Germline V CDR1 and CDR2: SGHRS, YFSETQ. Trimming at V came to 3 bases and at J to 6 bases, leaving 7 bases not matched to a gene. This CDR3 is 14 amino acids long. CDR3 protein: CASSYYRGEAEAFF. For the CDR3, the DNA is TGCGCCAGCAGCTACTACAGGGGGGAGGCTGAAGCTTTCTTT. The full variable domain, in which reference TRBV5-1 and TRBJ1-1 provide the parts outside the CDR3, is KAGVTQTPRYLIKTRGQQVTLSCSPISGHRSVSWYQQTPGQGLQFLFEYFSETQRNKGNFPGRFSGRQFSNSRSEMNVSTLELGDSALYLCASSYYRGEAEAFFGQGTRLTVV.

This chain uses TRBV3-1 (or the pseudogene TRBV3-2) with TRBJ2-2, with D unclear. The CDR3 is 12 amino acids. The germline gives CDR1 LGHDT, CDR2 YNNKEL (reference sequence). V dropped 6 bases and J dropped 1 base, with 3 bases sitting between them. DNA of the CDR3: TGTGCCAGCAGACAGAACACCGGGGAGCTGTTTTTT. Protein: CASRQNTGELFF.

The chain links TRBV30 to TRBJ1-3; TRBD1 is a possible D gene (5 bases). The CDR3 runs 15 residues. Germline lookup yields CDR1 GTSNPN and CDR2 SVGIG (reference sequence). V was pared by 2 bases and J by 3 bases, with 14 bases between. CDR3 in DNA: TGTGCCTGGAGTCGGCAGGGACCCGGTGGAAACACCATATATTTT. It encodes CAWSRQGPGGNTIYF.

The CDR3 nucleotides are TGTGCCAGCAGCTTAGATCACACAGGGGGCTCCTACGAGCAGTACTTC. Translated: CASSLDHTGGSYEQYF. The J gene is TRBJ2-7, the V gene TRBV7-8; 8 bases align to TRBD1. V dropped 1 base and J dropped 0; count of bases not matched to a gene: 5. Germline V CDR1 and CDR2: SGHVS, FQNEAQ. The CDR3 length is 16 residues. The whole variable domain, remainder taken from reference TRBV7-8 and TRBJ2-7, is GAGVSQSPRYKVAKRGQDVALRCDPISGHVSLFWYQQALGQGPEFLTYFQNEAQLDKSGLPSDRFFAERPEGSVSTLKIQRTQQEDSAVYLCASSLDHTGGSYEQYFGPGTRLTVT.

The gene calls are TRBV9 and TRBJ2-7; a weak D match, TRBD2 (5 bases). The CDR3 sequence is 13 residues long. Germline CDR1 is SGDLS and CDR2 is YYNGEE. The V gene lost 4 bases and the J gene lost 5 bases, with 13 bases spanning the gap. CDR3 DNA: TGTGCCAGCAGCTACTCGCCGGGGAACGAGCAGTACTTC. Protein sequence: CASSYSPGNEQYF.

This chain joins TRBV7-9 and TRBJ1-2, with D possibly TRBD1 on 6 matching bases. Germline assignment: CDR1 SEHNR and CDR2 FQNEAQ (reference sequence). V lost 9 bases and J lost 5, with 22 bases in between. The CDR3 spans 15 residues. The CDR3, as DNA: TGTGCCAGTAGGCGTGGAGGGGGAGGCTCTTATGGCTACACCTTC. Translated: CASRRGGGGSYGYTF. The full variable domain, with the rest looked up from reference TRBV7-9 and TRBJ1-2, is DTGVSQNPRHKITKRGQNVTFRCDPISEHNRLYWYRQTLGQGPEFLTYFQNEAQLEKSRLLSDRFSAERPKGSFSTLEIQRTEQGDSAMYLCASRRGGGGSYGYTFGSGTRLTVV.

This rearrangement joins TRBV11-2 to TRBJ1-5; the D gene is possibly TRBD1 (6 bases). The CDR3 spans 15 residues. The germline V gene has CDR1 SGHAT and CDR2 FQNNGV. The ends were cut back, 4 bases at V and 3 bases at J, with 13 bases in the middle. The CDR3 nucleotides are TGTGCCAGCAGCTCCCTACAGGGTGCCAATCAGCCCCAGCATTTT. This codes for CASSSLQGANQPQHF. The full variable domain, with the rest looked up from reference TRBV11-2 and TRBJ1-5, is EAGVAQSPRYKIIEKRQSVAFWCNPISGHATLYWYQQILGQGPKLLIQFQNNGVVDDSQLPKDRFSAERLKGVDSTLKIQPAKLEDSAVYLCASSSLQGANQPQHFGDGTRLSIL.

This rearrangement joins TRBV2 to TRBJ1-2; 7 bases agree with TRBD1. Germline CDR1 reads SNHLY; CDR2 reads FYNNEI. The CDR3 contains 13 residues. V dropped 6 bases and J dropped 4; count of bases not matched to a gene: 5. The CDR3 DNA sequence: TGTGCCAGCAGGGGGGACAGTATCTATGGCTACACCTTC. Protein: CASRGDSIYGYTF.

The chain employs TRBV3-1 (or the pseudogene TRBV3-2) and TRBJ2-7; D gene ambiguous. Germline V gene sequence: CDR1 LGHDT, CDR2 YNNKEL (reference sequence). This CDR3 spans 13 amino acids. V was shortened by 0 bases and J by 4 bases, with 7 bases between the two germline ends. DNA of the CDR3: TGTGCCAGCAGCCAAGATCTTAGTTACGAGCAGTACTTC. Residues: CASSQDLSYEQYF.

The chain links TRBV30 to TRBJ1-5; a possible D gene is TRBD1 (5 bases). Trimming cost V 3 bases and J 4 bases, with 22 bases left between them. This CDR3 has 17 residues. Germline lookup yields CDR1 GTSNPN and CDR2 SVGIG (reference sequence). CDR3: CAWSAKRVGPLNQPQHF. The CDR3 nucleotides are TGTGCCTGGAGCGCAAAGAGGGTGGGACCCTTAAATCAGCCCCAGCATTTT.

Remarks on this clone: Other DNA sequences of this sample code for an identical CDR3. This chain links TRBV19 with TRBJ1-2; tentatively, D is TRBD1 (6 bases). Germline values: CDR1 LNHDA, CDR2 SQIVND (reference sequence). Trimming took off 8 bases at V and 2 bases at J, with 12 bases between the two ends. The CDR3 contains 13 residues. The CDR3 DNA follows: TGTGCCAGTTTGGGGGGGCCCAACTATGGCTACACCTTC. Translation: CASLGGPNYGYTF.

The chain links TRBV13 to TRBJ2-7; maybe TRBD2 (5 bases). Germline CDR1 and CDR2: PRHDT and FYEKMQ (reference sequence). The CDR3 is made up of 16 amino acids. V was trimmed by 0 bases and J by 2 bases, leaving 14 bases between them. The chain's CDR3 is CASSLGWGGRTYEQYF. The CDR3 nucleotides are TGTGCCAGCAGCTTAGGGTGGGGTGGGAGAACCTACGAGCAGTACTTC. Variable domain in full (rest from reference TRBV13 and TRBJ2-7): AAGVIQSPRHLIKEKRETATLKCYPIPRHDTVYWYQQGPGQDPQFLISFYEKMQSDKGSIPDRFSAQQFSDYHSELNMSSLELGDSALYFCASSLGWGGRTYEQYFGPGTRLTVT.

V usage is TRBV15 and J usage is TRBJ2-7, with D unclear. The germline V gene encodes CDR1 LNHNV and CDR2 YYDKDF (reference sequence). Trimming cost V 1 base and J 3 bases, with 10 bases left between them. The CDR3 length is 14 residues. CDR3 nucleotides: TGTGCCACCAGCAGAGGTAGGGATAGCTACGAGCAGTACTTC. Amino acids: CATSRGRDSYEQYF.

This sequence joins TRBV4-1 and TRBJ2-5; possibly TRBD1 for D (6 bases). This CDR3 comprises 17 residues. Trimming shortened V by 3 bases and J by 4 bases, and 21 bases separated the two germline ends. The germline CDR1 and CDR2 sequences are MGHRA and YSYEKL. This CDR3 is CASSQRTPQGPGETQYF. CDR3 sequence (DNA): TGCGCCAGCAGCCAGAGAACCCCACAGGGCCCGGGAGAGACCCAGTACTTC.

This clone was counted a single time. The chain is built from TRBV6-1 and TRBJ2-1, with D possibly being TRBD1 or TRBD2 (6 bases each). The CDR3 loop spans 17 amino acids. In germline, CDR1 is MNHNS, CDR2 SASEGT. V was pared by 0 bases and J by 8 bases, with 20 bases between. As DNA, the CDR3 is TGTGCCAGCAGTGAAGCACGGGGTGTAGGGGGGCGGGATGAGCAGTTCTTC. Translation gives CASSEARGVGGRDEQFF.

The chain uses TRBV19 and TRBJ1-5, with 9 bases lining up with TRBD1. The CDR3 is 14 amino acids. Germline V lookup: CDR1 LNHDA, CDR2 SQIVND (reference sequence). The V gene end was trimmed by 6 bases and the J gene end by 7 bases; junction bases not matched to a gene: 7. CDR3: CASSPGQGNQPQHF. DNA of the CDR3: TGTGCCAGTAGCCCGGGACAGGGAAACCAGCCCCAGCATTTT.

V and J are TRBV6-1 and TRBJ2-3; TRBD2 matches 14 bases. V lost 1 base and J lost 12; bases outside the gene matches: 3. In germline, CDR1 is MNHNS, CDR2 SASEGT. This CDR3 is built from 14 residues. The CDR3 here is CASSEDGLAGGQYF. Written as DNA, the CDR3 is TGTGCCAGCAGTGAAGATGGACTAGCGGGGGGACAGTATTTT.

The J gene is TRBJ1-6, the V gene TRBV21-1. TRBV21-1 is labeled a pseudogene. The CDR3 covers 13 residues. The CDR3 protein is CASSKGENSPLHF. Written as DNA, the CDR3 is TGTGCCAGCAGCAAAGGTGAAAATTCACCCCTCCACTTT.

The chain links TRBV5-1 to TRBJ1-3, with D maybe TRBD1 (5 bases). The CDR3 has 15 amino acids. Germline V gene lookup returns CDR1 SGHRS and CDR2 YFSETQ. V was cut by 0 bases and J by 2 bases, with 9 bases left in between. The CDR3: CASSLVWGAGNTIYF. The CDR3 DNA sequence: TGCGCCAGCAGCTTGGTATGGGGGGCTGGAAACACCATATATTTT.

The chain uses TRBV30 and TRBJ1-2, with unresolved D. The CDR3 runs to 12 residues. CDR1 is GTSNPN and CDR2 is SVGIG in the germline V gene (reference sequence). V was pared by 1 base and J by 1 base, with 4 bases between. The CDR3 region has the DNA TGTGCCTGGAGTGGGAGTAACTATGGCTACACCTTC. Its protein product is CAWSGSNYGYTF.

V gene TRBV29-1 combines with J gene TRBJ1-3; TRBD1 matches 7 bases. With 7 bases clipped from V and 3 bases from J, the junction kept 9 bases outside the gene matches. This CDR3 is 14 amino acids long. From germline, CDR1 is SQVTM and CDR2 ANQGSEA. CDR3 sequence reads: CSARQGLSGNTIYF. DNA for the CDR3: TGCAGCGCAAGACAGGGACTAAGTGGAAACACCATATATTTT.